A selection of T cell receptor beta chains follows, all from one sample in a study of T cell repertoires in aging, cancer and after chemotherapy. TCRdb recomputed calls from the multiplex PCR reads with MiXCR, one row per CDR3 protein. The data contain 8,000 to 10,000 distinct CDR3 sequences, around 22% of them seen just once; the ten biggest clones take up over 2.5%. The sequencing sample was made of blood. Receptor source: a human donor in good health. CDR3s include the opening cysteine and the closing phenylalanine or tryptophan. Clone size is not always given. Where it is, it says once, few, many or a class for expanded clones.

V gene,clone size,J gene,CDR3 protein
TRBV24-1,medium-sized,TRBJ2-7,CATSGPSYEQYF
TRBV28,NA,TRBJ2-1,CASSLFGGRGNEQFF
TRBV20-1,few,TRBJ1-4,CSASGQSTNEKLFF
TRBV19,medium-sized,TRBJ2-1,CASSASLGNEQFF
TRBV28,NA,TRBJ2-5,CASSSRDRETQYF
TRBV7-2,once,TRBJ2-3,CASSLGTGSDTQYF
TRBV18,NA,TRBJ2-4,CASSPGVLNIQYF
TRBV5-4,NA,TRBJ2-5,CASSTKQQFQETQYF
TRBV10-3,few,TRBJ2-3,CAISEGSSGRGGTDTQYF
TRBV28,NA,TRBJ1-1,CASSLPFGGTEAFF
TRBV20-1,medium-sized,TRBJ2-2,CSASARANTGELFF
TRBV27,NA,TRBJ2-3,CASSFAISGDTQYF
TRBV2,NA,TRBJ2-7,CASSESQILPLRSISYEQYF
TRBV20-1,medium-sized,TRBJ2-7,CSARAGGAESSYEQYF
TRBV27,medium-sized,TRBJ2-7,CASSLSGLAGGWDEQYF
TRBV12-3/TRBV12-4,once,TRBJ2-5,CASRGTVGTQYF